The T cell receptor beta chain described here comes from a study of regulatory T cells in long-lasting Graves disease. For TCR beta, libraries came from iRepertoire HTBI primers and Arm-PCR of CDR3 regions. Via MiXCR, TCRdb re-called the multiplex PCR reads, giving one row per CDR3 protein. The sample holds 400,000 to 550,000 distinct CDR3 sequences, roughly 15% seen once. There are many counts of this clonotype. Time point noted: newly diagnosed GD, antithyroid drugs for less than 3 months. The TCR library was made from RNA extracted from PBMCs. V shed 3 bases and J 2 bases; nucleotides not matched to a gene: 10. The germline V gene has CDR1 MDHEN and CDR2 SYDVKM. The CDR3 is 16 residues long. These data also formed part of another study, on T cells in Graves' hyperthyroidism and ophthalmopathy. That investigation notes: Researchers barred patients who had uncontrolled infection, other autoimmune disease, pregnancy or lactation. A 13 V-J signature model discriminated ophthalmopathy versus stable hyperthyroidism.

The receptor's source is a woman between 18 and 29 years old with Graves disease. Sequences were derived from peripheral blood mononuclear cells (PBMCs), sampled at new diagnosis, from a patient treated with antithyroid drugs. The chain has TRBV28 and TRBJ2-7; 7 bases are a match to TRBD2. CDR3 bases: TGTGCCAGCAGTTTTATTCAGGGAGGGATCACCTACGAGCAGTACTTC. It codes for CASSFIQGGITYEQYF.